This T cell receptor (beta chain) was documented in a study of blood T cell repertoires in COVID-19. From germline, CDR1 is SGDLS and CDR2 YYNGEE. Trimming took 3 bases from V and 4 from J, leaving 10 bases between them. The CDR3 has 13 residues. Sequencing was performed with immunoSEQ multiplex PCR; in TCRdb, only in-frame clones are kept and a portion is missing. The sample has about 270,000 clones; approximately 90% are singletons. The clonotype was recovered from a man aged 35 to 55 who had been exposed to COVID-19. The chain carries TRBV9 and TRBJ2-5; D gene ambiguous. The specimen was PBMCs or T cells enriched from blood (not recorded which). This CDR3 is CASSARTPETQYF. CDR3 sequence (DNA): TGTGCCAGCAGCGCCCGAACTCCAGAGACCCAGTACTTC.